The present T cell receptor beta chain was sequenced within a study of tumor-infiltrating lymphocytes in primary liver carcinoma (dated by TCRdb to the late 2010s). Study-level background: Surgical resection was performed in China between November 2015 and 2016 on roughly 5 patients with histopathologically diagnosed primary liver carcinoma. Of the five patients, three men and two women aged 30 to 69 years, four had hepatocellular carcinoma and one had combined HCC and intrahepatic cholangiocarcinoma. Tumors of the five patients were stage T1-T3 N0M0 with maximum diameters of roughly 4.2 to 10 cm. Each sample produced about 3.65 to 7.13 million productive TCRbeta reads, and read depth showed no significant difference between tissue types. TCRbeta repertoire sequencing, expression microarrays and whole-exome sequencing were combined in the study across five regions of each liver tumor, with adjacent normal tissue and blood also included. A total of 35 specimens from 5 patients, comprising some 25 tumor regions, 5 adjacent noncancerous liver tissues and 5 peripheral blood samples, were covered by TCRbeta repertoire sequencing. Technical replicate repertoires showed high reproducibility, with mean shared-clone rates approximately 0.89 and correlation coefficients above 0.98.

Overall study results and their limits: Pairs of tumor regions showed greater repertoire overlap (mean around 35%) than tumor-adjacent pairs (roughly 17%) or tumor-blood pairs (around 15%), which is consistent with antigen-driven expansion. Comparison of CD4+ and CD8+ T cell repertoires was precluded by the use of bulk unsorted samples. Compared with blood, tumors had a significantly larger share of the repertoire taken up by the top 250 clones (p = 0.039). Only the TCR beta chain was sequenced, so true repertoire diversity is likely underestimated because unpaired alpha chains were not captured. With just 4 to 6 patients in the study, the authors point out that the findings should be validated in a larger study.

For this clonotype: Its antigen target is currently unknown. The germline gene is not matched at one end of the junction; a read error may be the cause.

TCRbeta-specific cDNA was reverse-transcribed from approximately 0.5 ug total RNA using a constant-region primer and ProtoScript II reverse transcriptase. TCRbeta libraries were built with three nested multiplex PCR rounds, a slightly modified ARM-PCR procedure. The first two PCR rounds used multiplex TRBV1-TRBV30 forward primers with a Cbeta reverse primer, each for about 10 cycles. Sample barcodes and Illumina adapters were attached in a final 25-cycle PCR using Deep VentR polymerase. Amplicons of 200-500 bp were gel-purified with a QIAquick gel extraction kit before sequencing. TCRbeta amplicons were sequenced on an Illumina HiSeq 2500 with 250-bp paired-end reads. On the study's bioinformatics: To recover full CDR3 sequences, reads were quality-trimmed using Trimmomatic v0.33 and paired reads were then merged using FLASH v1.2.11. V, D and J germline segments were assigned to the rearranged TCRbeta sequences by MiGEC v1.2.1b. Clonotype statistics and Shannon-Wiener diversity indices were calculated with VDJtools v1.0.0. To reduce sampling bias, subsequent analyses other than the diversity analysis used only the 250 most abundant clonotypes in each sample. TCRdb itself trimmed the public reads at Q25 with fastp, ran MiXCR and retained productive beta chains. Under each unique CDR3 protein, matching rows form one entry showing the most common genes and DNA. The authors' filters were not applied to this entry. The sample table shows about 180,000 distinct CDR3 sequences, and about 60% are seen once. The ten most abundant clones make up under 75% of the sample.

The CDR3, from cysteine to phenylalanine, totals 12 residues. The only DNA kept is the CDR3, 36 bases in frame from the first base. Per the germline V gene, SQVTM is the CDR1 and ANQGSEA is the CDR2. Blood RNA was extracted from unsorted whole blood using TRIzol reagent, and germline DNA was obtained with the DNeasy Blood & Tissue kit. At the time of sampling, the patients were treatment-naive and had chronic HBV infection. Around 4 milliliters of peripheral blood were collected into K2EDTA tubes before surgery. Sequenced material: peripheral blood. The rearranged chain carries TRBV29-1 and TRBJ1-1, and the D gene may be TRBD1, 6 bases matching. The clonotype comes from a man in his forties with primary liver carcinoma and hepatitis B virus infection. The CDR3 reads as follows: CSVRGDVTEASF. The DNA sequence follows: TGCAGCGTTAGGGGGGATGTCACTGAAGCTTCCTTT. Reference TRBV29-1 and TRBJ1-1 genes cover what lies past the CDR3, so the full variable domain is SAVISQKPSRDICQRGTSLTIQCQVDSQVTMMFWYRQQPGQSLTLIATANQGSEATYESGFVIDKFPISRPNLTFSTLTVSNMSPEDSSIYLCSVRGDVTEASFGQGTRLTVV.